What follows are 17 T cell receptor beta chains derived from one specimen sequenced in a study of vaccination effects on CD4 cells after COVID-19. CD4+ T cells specific for antigen were expanded with viral peptide pools by the ViraFEST assay before sequencing. Once cultured for around 11 days, the cells underwent separation to obtain CD4+ T cells. Participants each got two BNT162b2 or mRNA-1273 vaccine doses. Libraries were prepared by immunoSEQ multiplex PCR; TCRdb keeps only in-frame clonotypes and omits some of them. This sample carries about 66,000 clones, approximately 76% of them seen once, and the ten largest clones take 0.75% to 1%. Their antigen targets remain unknown. Sequencing used CD4+ T cells from PBMCs cultured with HCoV-OC43 spike peptides, obtained after COVID-19 vaccination. Subset in this sample: HCoV-OC43 spike overlapping peptide pool stimulation. The receptors derive from a human donor who received a COVID-19 vaccine.

This chain links TRBV7-9 with TRBJ1-6, with TRBD1 as a possible D gene (6 bases). This CDR3 region has 14 residues. CDR1 and CDR2 (germline): SEHNR, FQNEAQ (reference sequence). Between the trimmed V and J ends, which lost 5 bases and 6 bases, there was a span of 11 bases. For the CDR3, the DNA is TGTGCCAGCAGCCCAACAGGGAGTAATTCACCCCTCCACTTT. This codes for CASSPTGSNSPLHF. Variable domain in full (rest from reference TRBV7-9 and TRBJ1-6): DTGVSQNPRHKITKRGQNVTFRCDPISEHNRLYWYRQTLGQGPEFLTYFQNEAQLEKSRLLSDRFSAERPKGSFSTLEIQRTEQGDSAMYLCASSPTGSNSPLHFGNGTRLTVT.

The sample holds a few counts of this clone. The V call is TRBV19, the J call TRBJ2-3; the match to TRBD1 covers 11 bases. This CDR3 contains 16 residues. Trimming removed 1 base from V and 8 bases from J; junction bases left unmatched: 8. CDR1 and CDR2 (germline): LNHDA, SQIVND (reference sequence). CDR3 bases: TGTGCCAGTAGTATAGGTGGGACAGGGGGATCCGTTACGCAGTATTTT. Translated: CASSIGGTGGSVTQYF.

The chain uses TRBV19 and TRBJ2-2; D possibly corresponds to TRBD1 (5 bases). Germline CDR1 LNHDA, CDR2 SQIVND (reference sequence). V lost 3 bases to trimming and J lost 1 base, with 9 bases between them. The CDR3 covers 15 residues. The CDR3 sequence is CASSIGRENTGELFF. The CDR3 nucleotides are TGTGCCAGTAGTATTGGCAGGGAGAACACCGGGGAGCTGTTTTTT.

This chain connects TRBV5-8 to TRBJ1-2; no firm D call. Germline loops: CDR1 SGHTS, CDR2 YDEGEE. The CDR3 spans 15 residues. Trimming pared 5 bases from V and 0 bases from J, leaving 14 bases between. CDR3 DNA sequence: TGTGCCAGCAGTCCCGGGGAGAGAGCTAACTATGGCTACACCTTC. Its protein product is CASSPGERANYGYTF.

V is TRBV7-2 and J is TRBJ1-2, with D possibly being TRBD1 (6 bases). CDR3 length: 13 residues. Germline V gene sequence: CDR1 SGHTA, CDR2 FQGNSA. V lost 3 bases, J lost 3 bases, and 8 bases lay in between. The CDR3 DNA sequence: TGTGCCAGCAGCTTGGACAGAGACTATGGCTACACCTTC. The encoded protein is CASSLDRDYGYTF.

The chain combines TRBV6-6 with TRBJ1-2; maybe TRBD1 (5 bases). V lost 9 bases and J 5 bases, leaving 19 bases between the germline ends. CDR1 is MNHNY and CDR2 is SVGAGI in the germline V gene (reference sequence). This CDR3 has 14 residues. CDR3 loop: CASLAMGGSYGYTF. In DNA, the CDR3 is TGTGCCAGTCTCGCTATGGGGGGTAGTTATGGCTACACCTTC.

The CDR3 coding sequence is TGTGCCAGCAGCCCCCGTTTAGGGGAGACCCAGTACTTC. The encoded protein is CASSPRLGETQYF. This chain uses TRBV11-3 with TRBJ2-5, with D unclear. Germline V gene lookup returns CDR1 SGHNT and CDR2 YENEEA. V gave up 5 bases and J gave up 5 bases, with 12 bases separating them. The CDR3 is 13 residues long.

This clone was counted once. The chain carries TRBV2 and TRBJ2-3; no reliable D call. Germline V gene lookup returns CDR1 SNHLY and CDR2 FYNNEI. The CDR3 runs 13 residues. Trimming stripped 11 bases from V and 5 bases from J, with 17 bases between. CDR3 bases: TGTGCCTCAAGCGCGGTCTCAGGAGATACGCAGTATTTT. Its protein is CASSAVSGDTQYF.

This sequence joins TRBV7-2 and TRBJ1-1; 8 nucleotides align to TRBD1. The V and J ends lost 4 bases and 4 bases, in that order; junction bases with no gene match: 5. The CDR3 has 14 residues. The V gene's germline CDR1 is SGHTA and CDR2 FQGNSA. CDR3 residues: CASSSQGGGTEAFF. CDR3 nucleotides: TGTGCCAGCAGCTCACAGGGGGGCGGCACTGAAGCTTTCTTT.

The chain links TRBV20-1 to TRBJ1-1; D unresolved. V was shortened by 3 bases and J by 5 bases, with 10 bases between the two germline ends. The CDR3 length is 12 residues. The germline CDR1 and CDR2 sequences are DFQATT and SNEGSKA (reference sequence). In DNA form, the CDR3 reads TGCAGTGCTAGTCCCATGGCTACTGAAGCTTTCTTT. Translation: CSASPMATEAFF.

The sample holds one count of this clone. The rearrangement uses TRBV11-2 and TRBJ2-7; 14 nucleotides align to TRBD2. The CDR3 spans 15 residues. Germline CDR1 SGHAT, CDR2 FQNNGV. J was trimmed by 3 bases and V by 5 bases; bases with no gene match: 3. This CDR3 is CASSPGLAGGYEQYV. As DNA, the CDR3 is TGTGCCAGCAGCCCTGGACTAGCGGGGGGCTACGAGCAGTACGTC.

This clone has a handful of counts. This chain links TRBV28 with TRBJ1-4, with D maybe TRBD1 (5 bases). This CDR3 spans 14 amino acids. In germline, CDR1 is MDHEN, CDR2 SYDVKM. Trimming removed 8 bases from V and 6 bases from J, with 16 bases in between. CDR3 residues: CASSQGGNYEKLFF. Here the CDR3 DNA reads TGTGCCAGCTCCCAGGGAGGGAATTATGAAAAACTGTTTTTT.

The V and J genes are TRBV7-3 and TRBJ2-3; 8 positions agree with TRBD2. The J segment lost 3 bases and the V segment lost 5 bases, leaving 7 bases of the junction unmatched. This CDR3 contains 15 residues. CDR1 SGHTA and CDR2 FQGTGA come from the germline V gene. CDR3 loop: CASSRAGAVTDTQYF. The CDR3 DNA reads TGTGCCAGCAGCCGAGCGGGGGCGGTGACAGATACGCAGTATTTT.

The J gene is TRBJ1-1, the V gene TRBV6-5; no definite D call. The CDR3 is 14 amino acids. The V gene's germline CDR1 is MNHEY and CDR2 SVGAGI. The germline V and J ends were trimmed by 5 bases and 1 base, with 11 bases remaining between them. The CDR3 protein is CASSPPGGNTEAFF. The CDR3, as DNA: TGTGCCAGCAGTCCCCCCGGCGGGAACACTGAAGCTTTCTTT.

The chain couples TRBV19 to TRBJ1-5; no clear D gene. Germline V gene data show CDR1 as LNHDA and CDR2 as SQIVND (reference sequence). CDR3 length: 13 amino acids. The germline V and J ends were trimmed by 4 bases and 6 bases, with 10 bases remaining between them. CDR3 bases: TGTGCCAGTAGTACCTCAGGACGTCAGCCCCAGCATTTT. Translation: CASSTSGRQPQHF.

V and J are TRBV4-2 and TRBJ1-3; no clear D gene. Between the trimmed V and J ends, which lost 1 base and 0 bases, there was a span of 10 bases. In germline, CDR1 is LGHNA, CDR2 YNFKEQ. This CDR3 is 16 amino acids long. CDR3 sequence (DNA): TGTGCCAGCAGCCAAGGGCTGGGCAACTCTGGAAACACCATATATTTT. Translation gives CASSQGLGNSGNTIYF.

The V gene is TRBV6-2 or TRBV6-3, the J gene TRBJ2-1; D gene uncertain. Germline values: CDR1 MNHEY, CDR2 SVGEGT. V was shortened by 0 bases and J by 4 bases, with 4 bases between the two germline ends. CDR3 size: 13 residues. CDR3 DNA: TGTGCCAGCAGTTACTCGGCTTACAATGAGCAGTTCTTC. It translates to CASSYSAYNEQFF.